Each of the 4 T cell receptor beta chains below was sequenced from the same sample in a study of technical replicates of blood from a few donors. TCRdb's copy holds only in-frame clones and misses some; the assay was immunoSEQ multiplex PCR. The repertoire includes tens of thousands of clones, around 94% of them detected once, and over 0.4% sits in the top ten. Material: T cells isolated from PBMCs. Receptors were obtained from a human donor in good health.

The V call is TRBV11-2, the J call TRBJ2-1; TRBD2 matches at 12 bases. The CDR3 has 16 amino acids. The V gene end was trimmed by 7 bases and the J gene end by 3 bases; junction bases not matched to a gene: 7. Germline V gene lookup returns CDR1 SGHAT and CDR2 FQNNGV. CDR3 in DNA: TGTGCCAGCACCTACCTAGCGGGAGGGAGCTACAATGAGCAGTTCTTC. This encodes CASTYLAGGSYNEQFF.

This rearrangement joins TRBV27 to TRBJ2-7; 8 nucleotides line up with TRBD1. V shed 7 bases and J 4 bases; nucleotides not matched to a gene: 12. The germline CDR1 and CDR2 sequences are MNHEY and SMNVEV (reference sequence). This CDR3 region has 15 residues. This CDR3 reads CASTYRSQGAYEQYF. DNA for the CDR3: TGTGCCAGCACGTACCGTAGTCAGGGGGCTTACGAGCAGTACTTC.

The count of this clone is one. CDR3 region: CASSTGTSGRINEQFF. The CDR3 DNA is TGTGCCAGCAGCACCGGGACTAGCGGGAGAATCAATGAGCAGTTCTTC. The chain uses TRBV11-2 and TRBJ2-1, with 14 bases matching TRBD2. The germline V gene encodes CDR1 SGHAT and CDR2 FQNNGV. This CDR3 is built from 16 residues. The V and J ends lost 5 bases and 6 bases, in that order; junction bases with no gene match: 6.

The genes are TRBV7-8 and TRBJ2-2; 11 nucleotides match TRBD2. The J segment lost 3 bases and the V segment lost 4 bases, leaving 7 bases of the junction unmatched. This CDR3 has 17 residues. Germline V lookup: CDR1 SGHVS, CDR2 FQNEAQ. CDR3 nucleotides: TGTGCCAGCAGCTCAATTAGCGGGGGGGCCGACACCGGGGAGCTGTTTTTT. Protein: CASSSISGGADTGELFF.